Detailed here is one TCR beta chain. The sample comes from a study of blood T cell repertoires in COVID-19. As for the study in general: Sample material is recorded as cDNA or gDNA derived from T cells, B-cell-depleted T cells, or PBMCs.

The CDR3 is 13 residues long. V was shortened by 6 bases and J by 3 bases, with 13 bases between the two germline ends. CDR1 is SGHDT and CDR2 is YYEEEE in the germline V gene. In the original analysis: Amplified reference gene primers provided the basis for estimating nucleated cell counts. Profiled with immunoSEQ multiplex PCR; TCRdb holds only in-frame clones, not every one. The V and J calls and clone size were taken over from that table, and D and trimming were inferred from the DNA. The sample lists roughly 350,000 clones; 80% to 90% were seen once. The chain couples TRBV5-6 to TRBJ2-7; D uncertain. The sequenced sample consisted of peripheral blood. This sequence originates from a woman aged 50 to 60 with COVID-19, enrolled during active disease. The CDR3 nucleotides read TGTGCCAGCACCATCCTAGGATTCTACGAGCAGTACTTC. Translating it yields CASTILGFYEQYF.